Following are 10 T cell receptor beta chains from one sample sequenced in a study of T cell responses to AZD1222 COVID-19 vaccine. Measured with immunoSEQ multiplex PCR; TCRdb has only the in-frame clones, and not every one. The table lists around 120,000 clones, 90% of them singletons, with approximately 7.6% in the top ten. The source material was peripheral blood, sampled on day 0 of AZD1222 vaccination. The receptor set was obtained from an adult in good health.

V is TRBV7-2 and J is TRBJ1-2, with D perhaps matching TRBD1 (6 bases). The germline CDR1 and CDR2 sequences are SGHTA and FQGNSA. This CDR3 has 15 residues. With 4 bases removed from V and 2 bases from J, the gap between germline ends came to 14 bases. The CDR3 sequence is CASSSSGDKNYGYTF. As DNA, the CDR3 is TGTGCCAGCAGCTCCTCAGGGGACAAAAACTATGGCTACACCTTC.

This sequence joins TRBV7-9 and TRBJ1-1; weak D call: TRBD1 (5 bases). V lost 5 bases and J lost 4, with 14 bases in between. The CDR3 sequence is 14 residues long. In germline, CDR1 is SEHNR, CDR2 FQNEAQ (reference sequence). CDR3 sequence: CASSPWRGGTEAFF. CDR3 nucleotides: TGTGCCAGCAGCCCCTGGCGGGGGGGCACTGAAGCTTTCTTT.

This chain uses TRBV5-1 with TRBJ2-2; D is ambiguous. The germline gives CDR1 SGHRS, CDR2 YFSETQ. CDR3 length: 15 residues. With 3 bases removed from V and 7 bases from J, the gap between germline ends came to 16 bases. As DNA, the CDR3 is TGCGCCAGCAGCTCCCAGAGCTTCAGGAACGGGGAGCTGTTTTTT. It specifies CASSSQSFRNGELFF.

This sequence joins TRBV28 and TRBJ2-2; D unclear. V lost 3 bases and J 5 bases, leaving 10 bases between the germline ends. This CDR3 region has 14 residues. CDR1 is MDHEN, CDR2 SYDVKM, per germline. CDR3 loop: CASSFPPVTGELFF. CDR3 DNA: TGTGCCAGCAGTTTCCCCCCGGTTACCGGGGAGCTGTTTTTT.

V usage is TRBV7-8 and J usage is TRBJ2-2, with 7 bases that match TRBD1. The CDR3 contains 15 residues. The germline gives CDR1 SGHVS, CDR2 FQNEAQ. With 0 bases clipped from V and 6 bases from J, the junction kept 4 bases outside the gene matches. The DNA for the CDR3 is TGTGCCAGCAGCTTAGCAGGGGGCATGGCCGGGGAGCTGTTTTTT. Amino acids: CASSLAGGMAGELFF.

The CDR3 nucleotides are TGTGCCAGTCTTGGACAGGGGGCCGGGAATGAGCAGTTCTTC. It is translated as CASLGQGAGNEQFF. The genes are TRBV19 and TRBJ2-1; 11 bases map to TRBD1. Germline values: CDR1 LNHDA, CDR2 SQIVND (reference sequence). V lost 8 bases to trimming and J lost 7 bases; unmatched junction nucleotides: 7. CDR3 length: 14 residues. The full variable domain, completed using reference TRBV19 and TRBJ2-1, is DGGITQSPKYLFRKEGQNVTLSCEQNLNHDAMYWYRQDPGQGLRLIYYSQIVNDFQKGDIAEGYSVSREKKESFPLTVTSAQKNPTAFYLCASLGQGAGNEQFFGPGTRLTVL.

This sequence joins TRBV6-5 and TRBJ1-4; the match to TRBD1 covers 9 bases. V lost 6 bases to trimming and J lost 6 bases; unmatched junction nucleotides: 5. Germline lookup yields CDR1 MNHEY and CDR2 SVGAGI. This CDR3 comprises 14 residues. The CDR3 nucleotides are TGTGCCAGCAGCACAGGGGGCGCCGATGAAAAACTGTTTTTT. This gives the protein CASSTGGADEKLFF.

The chain joins TRBV27 to TRBJ1-1; possible D gene TRBD1, 5 bases. CDR3 length: 13 amino acids. The germline gives CDR1 MNHEY, CDR2 SMNVEV (reference sequence). The V and J ends lost 3 bases and 5 bases respectively, with 10 bases between them. Here the CDR3 reads CASSFRAQTEAFF. For the CDR3, the DNA is TGTGCCAGCAGTTTCAGGGCGCAGACTGAAGCTTTCTTT.

The chain uses TRBV2 and TRBJ1-5; 9 bases fit TRBD1. The CDR3 totals 16 residues. The germline V gene encodes CDR1 SNHLY and CDR2 FYNNEI. V shed 4 bases and J 3 bases; nucleotides not matched to a gene: 7. DNA of the CDR3: TGTGCCAGCAGTGGCCAGGGACAGGGTGCCAATCAGCCCCAGCATTTT. It encodes CASSGQGQGANQPQHF.

The CDR3 loop is CASNPGQSSYEQYF. The CDR3, as DNA: TGTGCCAGCAACCCGGGACAGAGCTCCTACGAGCAGTACTTC. V usage is TRBV6-5 and J usage is TRBJ2-7; 7 bases line up with TRBD1. There are 14 residues in the CDR3. The V gene's germline CDR1 is MNHEY and CDR2 SVGAGI. V lost 7 bases, J lost 0 bases, and 6 bases stayed unmatched.